Described below is a single T cell receptor beta chain sequence and its context. The V segment lost 0 bases and the J segment 4 bases; nucleotides outside the gene matches: 0. The germline V gene has CDR1 GTSNPN and CDR2 SVGIG (reference sequence). This CDR3 region has 13 residues. Measured with immunoSEQ multiplex PCR; TCRdb has only the in-frame clones, and not every one. The sample records some 200,000 clones, more than 65% being singletons. The data belong to a study of blood T cell repertoires in COVID-19. Study overall: The cDNA or gDNA used as material had been derived from T cells, B-cell-depleted T cells, or PBMCs.

The TCR comes from a human donor in a cohort sampled during active COVID-19. Sequences were obtained from peripheral blood. The rearrangement joins TRBV30 to TRBJ1-5; 7 bases match TRBD1. CDR3 amino acids: CAWSVTGNQPQHF. The CDR3 nucleotides are TGTGCCTGGAGTGTGACAGGGAATCAGCCCCAGCATTTT.